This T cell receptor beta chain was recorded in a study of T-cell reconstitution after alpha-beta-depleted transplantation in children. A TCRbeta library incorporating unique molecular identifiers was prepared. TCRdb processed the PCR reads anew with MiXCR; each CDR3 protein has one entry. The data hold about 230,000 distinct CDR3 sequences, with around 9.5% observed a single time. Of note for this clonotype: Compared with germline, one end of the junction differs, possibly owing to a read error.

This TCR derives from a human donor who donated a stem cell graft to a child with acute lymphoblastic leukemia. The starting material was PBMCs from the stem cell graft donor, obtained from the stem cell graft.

In DNA form, the CDR3 reads TGTGCCAGCAACAAGTTTTCGGAGACCCATTACTTC. This gives the protein CASNKFSETHYF. The chain joins TRBV11-2 to TRBJ2-5; no reliable D call. CDR3 size: 12 residues. Germline loops: CDR1 SGHAT, CDR2 FQNNGV.